This entry is about one T cell receptor (beta chain). The J segment lost 3 bases and the V segment lost 2 bases, leaving 5 bases of the junction unmatched. Looked up from germline, CDR1 is MDHEN and CDR2 is SYDVKM. The CDR3 contains 16 residues. After constant-region reverse-primer amplification, full-length variable regions underwent semi-nested PCR with Nested Universal Primer A. One entry per CDR3 protein, called by TCRdb with MiXCR from the 5' RACE reads. The profile shows about 8,200 distinct CDR3 sequences, roughly 65% of them singletons. The receptor was derived from a female donor with breast cancer. Source material: tumor-infiltrating naive CD4+ T cells sorted from the breast tumor. As to subset: naive CD4+ T cells, CD4+CD45RA+CD25-. This chain links TRBV28 with TRBJ2-7, with 12 bases that match TRBD2. CDR3 residues: CASSLAGTSGFYEQYF. The CDR3 coding sequence is TGTGCCAGCAGTTTAGCCGGGACTAGCGGGTTCTACGAGCAGTACTTC.